The present entry profiles one TCR beta chain with its context. Its antigen is undetermined. The data belong to a study of radiotherapy plus CTLA-4 blockade in lung cancer. Study-wide background: Objective response was observed in roughly a sixth of patients, and disease control in less than 35%. Broader study findings: Tumor-derived TCR clones expanded in blood after radiotherapy plus ipilimumab. Per reports, early blood T cell clone dynamics, plus interferon-beta, forecast response most strongly.

The method was immunoSEQ multiplex PCR; TCRdb's version includes in-frame clones alone and lacks a portion of them. The data show some 60,000 clones, 77% seen once. Patients in the study, people with chemo-refractory metastatic non-small-cell lung cancer, received focal radiation plus ipilimumab CTLA-4 blockade. The CDR3 extends over 15 amino acids. This chain joins TRBV21-1 and TRBJ1-2. TRBV21-1 is a pseudogene. The sequencing used peripheral blood, collected from a patient treated with radiotherapy plus ipilimumab. This sequence was found in a human donor with non-small cell lung cancer who had a partial response to radiotherapy plus ipilimumab. This CDR3 is CASSKEKADHYGYTF. CDR3 bases: TGTGCCAGCAGCAAAGAGAAAGCGGACCACTATGGCTACACCTTC.